The 16 T cell receptor beta chains in this list originate from one sample, sequenced in a study of shared clonotypes between healthy human individuals. CD45RO negativity and positive selection for CCR7 defined naive CD8 cells, a population that excluded terminally differentiated effector memory CD45RA+ cells. Repertoires were generated with immunoSEQ multiplex PCR, while TCRdb's copy carries only in-frame clones and drops some. The sample has some 2 million clones; about 94% are singletons. Sequenced: naive CD8+ T cells sorted from blood. These receptors all stem from a man aged 18 to 35 in good health.

A word on this clone: This CDR3 is also generated by other DNA sequences in the sample. The chain uses TRBV4-3 and TRBJ2-7, with a tentative D call TRBD2 (7 bases). This CDR3 has 15 residues. Looked up from germline, CDR1 is LGHNA and CDR2 is YSLEER. V was shortened by 0 bases and J by 4 bases, with 13 bases between the two germline ends. CDR3 protein: CASSQDRGGGYEQYF. The CDR3 DNA follows: TGCGCCAGCAGCCAAGATAGGGGGGGCGGGTACGAGCAGTACTTC.

The CDR3 loop reads CASSGDRATYEQYF. The CDR3 coding sequence is TGTGCCAGCAGTGGAGACAGGGCCACCTACGAGCAGTACTTC. This chain connects TRBV27 to TRBJ2-7; TRBD1 matches at 7 bases. CDR1 and CDR2 from the germline V gene are MNHEY and SMNVEV (reference sequence). The CDR3 loop spans 14 amino acids. V was pared by 5 bases and J by 2 bases, with 6 bases of the junction left unmatched.

V usage is TRBV28 and J usage is TRBJ2-3, with 9 nucleotides matching TRBD2. The CDR3 is made up of 16 amino acids. The junction had 3 bases not matched to a gene; V was cut back by 0 bases and J by 2 bases. In germline, CDR1 is MDHEN, CDR2 SYDVKM. This CDR3 is CASSLWGGGDTDTQYF. CDR3 nucleotide sequence: TGTGCCAGCAGTTTATGGGGCGGGGGGGACACAGATACGCAGTATTTT. Full variable domain (rest looked up from reference TRBV28 and TRBJ2-3): DVKVTQSSRYLVKRTGEKVFLECVQDMDHENMFWYRQDPGLGLRLIYFSYDVKMKEKGDIPEGYSVSREKKERFSLILESASTNQTSMYLCASSLWGGGDTDTQYFGPGTRLTVL.

This chain connects TRBV9 to TRBJ2-7, with TRBD1 matching over 7 bases. The CDR3 is made up of 16 amino acids. With 0 bases clipped from V and 3 bases from J, the junction kept 9 bases outside the gene matches. CDR1 SGDLS and CDR2 YYNGEE come from the germline V gene. CDR3 sequence reads: CASSVGSVAGGYEQYF. The CDR3 DNA sequence: TGTGCCAGCAGCGTAGGATCTGTGGCAGGGGGCTACGAGCAGTACTTC.

Comments on this clone: Other DNA sequences in the same sample also yield this CDR3. This chain links TRBV7-9 with TRBJ1-1; no reliable D call. In germline, CDR1 is SEHNR, CDR2 FQNEAQ (reference sequence). The CDR3 sequence is 12 residues long. Trimming took 0 bases from V and 8 from J, leaving 7 bases between them. Here the CDR3 reads CASSLAGGEAFF. CDR3 bases: TGTGCCAGCAGCTTAGCTGGCGGGGAAGCTTTCTTT.

V gene TRBV27 combines with J gene TRBJ2-7, with 7 bases fitting TRBD1. This CDR3 has 15 amino acids. V dropped 0 bases and J dropped 2; count of bases not matched to a gene: 4. Germline CDR1 reads MNHEY; CDR2 reads SMNVEV (reference sequence). The CDR3 spells CASSLSRQGAYEQYF. As DNA, the CDR3 is TGTGCCAGCAGTTTATCGAGACAGGGAGCCTACGAGCAGTACTTC.

This clone was observed once. The chain combines TRBV5-1 with TRBJ2-2; D is unclear. This CDR3 spans 15 amino acids. The germline V gene has CDR1 SGHRS and CDR2 YFSETQ. V shed 1 base and J shed 6 bases, with 13 bases lying between them. CDR3 in DNA: TGCGCCAGCAGCTTGCACCTTGTAGAGTCCGGGGAGCTGTTTTTT. It is translated as CASSLHLVESGELFF.

This chain links TRBV4-1 with TRBJ1-1, with D perhaps matching TRBD1 (5 bases). With 4 bases removed from V and 7 bases from J, the gap between germline ends came to 13 bases. The germline CDR1 and CDR2 sequences are MGHRA and YSYEKL. The CDR3 sequence is 13 residues long. CDR3 DNA sequence: TGCGCCAGCAGCCGGCAGGGTTCGAGTGAAGCTTTCTTT. Amino acid sequence: CASSRQGSSEAFF.

This clone was seen only a few times. The chain couples TRBV19 to TRBJ2-2; D unclear. From germline, CDR1 is LNHDA and CDR2 SQIVND (reference sequence). The CDR3 consists of 10 residues. Trimming removed 8 bases from V and 7 bases from J, with 5 bases in between. The DNA of the CDR3 is TGTGCCAGTTTCGGCGGGGAGCTGTTTTTT. Amino acid sequence: CASFGGELFF.

This chain connects TRBV4-3 to TRBJ1-1; unclear D gene. Germline loops: CDR1 LGHNA, CDR2 YSLEER. The CDR3 extends over 15 amino acids. The germline V and J ends were trimmed by 0 bases and 3 bases, with 11 bases remaining between them. CDR3 DNA: TGCGCCAGCAGCCAAGATCTACGGACGGACACTGAAGCTTTCTTT. Protein: CASSQDLRTDTEAFF.

The chain employs TRBV5-6 and TRBJ2-7; D is undetermined. The ends were cut back, 3 bases at V and 7 bases at J, with 8 bases in the middle. This CDR3 is 11 amino acids long. CDR1 and CDR2 from the germline V gene are SGHDT and YYEEEE. Here the CDR3 reads CASSSNWEQYF. In nucleotides, the CDR3 is TGTGCCAGCAGCTCGAACTGGGAGCAGTACTTC.

The chain uses TRBV27 and TRBJ2-7, with D tentatively TRBD2 (7 bases). CDR3 length equals 15 residues. The V end lost 4 bases, the J end lost 0 bases, and 13 bases lay between the germline ends. Germline V gives CDR1 MNHEY, CDR2 SMNVEV (reference sequence). The CDR3 region has the DNA TGTGCCAGCAGTTACGCGGGGGCGAGCTCCTACGAGCAGTACTTC. It encodes CASSYAGASSYEQYF.

The V and J genes are TRBV5-6 and TRBJ2-1; 10 bases match TRBD1. The germline CDR1 and CDR2 sequences are SGHDT and YYEEEE. The CDR3 sequence is 15 residues long. The V segment lost 3 bases and the J segment 4 bases; nucleotides outside the gene matches: 4. This CDR3 is CASSSTGQGYNEQFF. The CDR3 nucleotides read TGTGCCAGCAGCTCGACGGGACAGGGGTACAATGAGCAGTTCTTC.

The chain is built from TRBV5-8 and TRBJ1-1; unclear D gene. Germline loops: CDR1 SGHTS, CDR2 YDEGEE. This CDR3 contains 13 residues. Trimming shortened V by 6 bases and J by 5 bases, and 14 bases separated the two germline ends. The CDR3: CASTRTLRTEAFF. As DNA, the CDR3 is TGTGCCAGCACCCGGACCCTGAGGACTGAAGCTTTCTTT.

This rearrangement joins TRBV4-3 to TRBJ2-5, with D perhaps matching TRBD1 or TRBD2 (5 bases each). The DNA end is more similar to TRBJ2-7, so the J call may be wrong. From germline, CDR1 is LGHNA and CDR2 YSLEER. The CDR3 length is 15 residues. CDR3 in amino acids: CASSHHTGTRYEQYF. In DNA form, the CDR3 reads TGCGCCAGCAGCCACCATACCGGGACCAGATACGAGCAGTACTTC.

CDR3 in DNA: TGTGCCACCCGGGACTCTGAGTCAGATACGCAGTATTTT. It is translated as CATRDSESDTQYF. The V and J genes are TRBV10-3 and TRBJ2-3, with D possibly being TRBD2 (6 bases). V was clipped by 10 bases and J by 4 bases, with 15 bases between them. CDR1 is ENHRY and CDR2 is SYGVKD in the germline V gene. The CDR3 is 13 amino acids.